A single sample gave rise to the 26 T cell receptor beta chains below, sequenced in a study of blood T cell repertoires in COVID-19. Measured with immunoSEQ multiplex PCR; TCRdb has only the in-frame clones, and not every one. The sample includes 60,000 to 65,000 clones, around 84% of them seen just once. The specimen sequenced was peripheral blood. The source is a woman aged 55-70 years with acute or convalescent COVID-19.

This clone was found once. The rearrangement uses TRBV5-1 and TRBJ1-1; 8 positions match TRBD1. CDR1 is SGHRS, CDR2 YFSETQ, per germline. The V gene end was trimmed by 2 bases and the J gene end by 5 bases; junction bases not matched to a gene: 11. This CDR3 spans 16 amino acids. Written as DNA, the CDR3 is TGCGCCAGCAGCTTCCAGGGGGCGCATGATGGGACTGAAGCTTTCTTT. It translates to CASSFQGAHDGTEAFF.

This clone was counted a single time. The rearrangement joins TRBV3-1 (or the pseudogene TRBV3-2) to TRBJ1-2; 7 nucleotides line up with TRBD1. The V gene's germline CDR1 is LGHDT and CDR2 YNNKEL (reference sequence). The CDR3 spans 14 residues. Trimming at V came to 2 bases and at J to 4 bases, leaving 4 bases not matched to a gene. CDR3 DNA: TGTGCCAGCAGCCAAAACAGGGGACCCTATGGCTACACCTTC. Translating gives CASSQNRGPYGYTF.

The chain uses TRBV11-2 and TRBJ1-2; D possibly corresponds to TRBD1 (6 bases). The germline V and J ends were trimmed by 0 bases and 4 bases, with 9 bases remaining between them. The CDR3 is made up of 14 amino acids. CDR1 is SGHAT, CDR2 FQNNGV, per germline. CDR3 loop: CASSLDQGPYGYTF. The CDR3 nucleotides are TGTGCCAGCAGCTTAGATCAGGGGCCCTATGGCTACACCTTC.

This chain connects TRBV11-2 to TRBJ2-5; D is undetermined. CDR1 and CDR2 (germline): SGHAT, FQNNGV. This CDR3 region has 14 residues. The germline V and J ends were trimmed by 0 bases and 5 bases, with 10 bases remaining between them. The CDR3 DNA reads TGTGCCAGCAGCTTAGACCAGTTATCGGAGACCCAGTACTTC. It specifies CASSLDQLSETQYF.

The chain combines TRBV18 with TRBJ2-5; TRBD1 matches at 9 bases. The CDR3 loop spans 16 amino acids. Germline values: CDR1 KGHSH, CDR2 LQKENI. V shed 1 base and J 4 bases; nucleotides not matched to a gene: 7. CDR3 in amino acids: CASSPQSPGQGETQYF. CDR3 in DNA: TGTGCCAGCTCACCACAAAGCCCGGGACAGGGAGAGACCCAGTACTTC. The variable domain in full, completed from reference TRBV18 and TRBJ2-5, reads NAGVMQNPRHLVRRRGQEARLRCSPMKGHSHVYWYRQLPEEGLKFMVYLQKENIIDESGMPKERFSAEFPKEGPSILRIQQVVRGDSAAYFCASSPQSPGQGETQYFGPGTRLLVL.

The chain is built from TRBV5-1 and TRBJ2-7, with 7 positions matching TRBD1. CDR1 and CDR2 from the germline V gene are SGHRS and YFSETQ. The length of the CDR3 is 15 residues. With 4 bases clipped from V and 1 base from J, the junction kept 8 bases outside the gene matches. CDR3 DNA: TGCGCCAGCAGCCCCGGGACAGTCCCTTCCTACGAGCAGTACTTC. Protein sequence: CASSPGTVPSYEQYF.

The chain recombines TRBV5-1 with TRBJ2-2; D unresolved. From germline, CDR1 is SGHRS and CDR2 YFSETQ. The CDR3 has 12 residues. Trimming cost V 4 bases and J 3 bases, with 4 bases left between them. CDR3 region: CASSRYTGELFF. CDR3 nucleotide sequence: TGCGCCAGCAGCCGGTACACCGGGGAGCTGTTTTTT.

J is TRBJ2-7 and V is TRBV3-1 (or the pseudogene TRBV3-2); weak D call: TRBD2 (5 bases). Per the germline V gene, CDR1 is LGHDT and CDR2 is YNNKEL (reference sequence). The V end was cut by 2 bases, the J end by 6 bases, with 17 bases between. The CDR3 runs 15 residues. CDR3 DNA sequence: TGTGCCAGCAGCCAAAATGCGAGGGCCGACGGCGAGCAGTACTTC. It encodes CASSQNARADGEQYF.

This clone rates as medium-sized (0.01 to 0.1%). The rearrangement joins TRBV5-1 to TRBJ1-2; D possibly corresponds to TRBD1 (5 bases). The germline V gene encodes CDR1 SGHRS and CDR2 YFSETQ. The V end was cut by 0 bases, the J end by 7 bases, with 10 bases between. The CDR3 contains 13 residues. Written as DNA, the CDR3 is TGCGCCAGCAGCTTGGATAGTCAGGGTGGCTACACCTTC. The encoded protein is CASSLDSQGGYTF.

The CDR3 bases are TGTGCCAGCTCACCTCCCGGGACACGTTTTAATGAGCAGTTCTTC. Residues: CASSPPGTRFNEQFF. The chain combines TRBV18 with TRBJ2-1, with D perhaps matching TRBD1 (6 bases). The germline V gene has CDR1 KGHSH and CDR2 LQKENI. Between the trimmed V and J ends, which lost 3 bases and 7 bases, there was a span of 16 bases. The length of the CDR3 is 15 residues.

The gene calls are TRBV2 and TRBJ2-2; 11 bases align to TRBD2. V gave up 5 bases and J gave up 7 bases; unmatched junction bases: 9. The germline gives CDR1 SNHLY, CDR2 FYNNEI. This CDR3 spans 16 amino acids. The DNA of the CDR3 is TGTGCCAGCAGTCCTTCTAGCGGGGGGTCGATCGGGGAGCTGTTTTTT. Amino acid sequence: CASSPSSGGSIGELFF.

J is TRBJ2-7 and V is TRBV5-1, with TRBD2 matching 7 bases. The CDR3 is made up of 15 amino acids. The V segment lost 0 bases and the J segment 2 bases; nucleotides outside the gene matches: 5. CDR1 is SGHRS, CDR2 YFSETQ, per germline. This chain's CDR3 is CASSLAAGSTYEQYF. CDR3 sequence (DNA): TGCGCCAGCAGCTTGGCAGCGGGATCAACCTACGAGCAGTACTTC. Supplemented by reference TRBV5-1 and TRBJ2-7, the full variable domain reads KAGVTQTPRYLIKTRGQQVTLSCSPISGHRSVSWYQQTPGQGLQFLFEYFSETQRNKGNFPGRFSGRQFSNSRSEMNVSTLELGDSALYLCASSLAAGSTYEQYFGPGTRLTVT.

The chain joins TRBV7-3 to TRBJ2-2; a possible D gene is TRBD1 (5 bases). This CDR3 region has 15 residues. The germline V gene has CDR1 SGHTA and CDR2 FQGTGA. V was shortened by 2 bases and J by 1 base, with 8 bases between the two germline ends. CDR3 in amino acids: CASSLGAENTGELFF. CDR3 DNA sequence: TGTGCCAGCAGCTTAGGGGCGGAGAACACCGGGGAGCTGTTTTTT.

The chain recombines TRBV4-1 with TRBJ1-4; 10 bases agree with TRBD1. Germline CDR1 and CDR2: MGHRA and YSYEKL. Trimming took 4 bases from V and 7 from J; bases not matched to a gene: 6. CDR3 size: 15 residues. This chain's CDR3 is CASSLDRGRGEKLFF. The DNA for the CDR3 is TGCGCCAGCAGCCTAGACAGGGGGCGAGGTGAAAAACTGTTTTTT.

The chain has TRBV19 and TRBJ2-3, with 9 bases identical to TRBD1. Germline V gene sequence: CDR1 LNHDA, CDR2 SQIVND (reference sequence). The CDR3 spans 15 residues. V lost 7 bases and J lost 1; bases outside the gene matches: 6. CDR3: CASKGGTGRTDTQYF. The CDR3 DNA follows: TGTGCCAGTAAGGGTGGGACAGGGCGCACAGATACGCAGTATTTT.

The V gene is TRBV5-1, the J gene TRBJ1-5; no definite D call. This CDR3 spans 14 amino acids. Germline values: CDR1 SGHRS, CDR2 YFSETQ. Trimming cost V 2 bases and J 7 bases, with 13 bases left between them. CDR3 in DNA: TGCGCCAGCAGCTTCGGAATCGACGGGCAGCCCCAGCATTTT. It yields the protein CASSFGIDGQPQHF. Full variable domain (outside the CDR3, taken from reference TRBV5-1 and TRBJ1-5): KAGVTQTPRYLIKTRGQQVTLSCSPISGHRSVSWYQQTPGQGLQFLFEYFSETQRNKGNFPGRFSGRQFSNSRSEMNVSTLELGDSALYLCASSFGIDGQPQHFGDGTRLSIL.

The chain carries TRBV3-1 (or the pseudogene TRBV3-2) and TRBJ2-2; 9 nucleotides line up with TRBD2. V gave up 5 bases and J gave up 6 bases; unmatched junction bases: 7. This CDR3 spans 15 amino acids. Germline V gene lookup returns CDR1 LGHDT and CDR2 YNNKEL (reference sequence). The CDR3 region is CASSMGLASAGELFF. In DNA, the CDR3 is TGTGCCAGCAGCATGGGACTAGCCTCGGCCGGGGAGCTGTTTTTT.

This clone was counted a single time. The chain couples TRBV10-3 to TRBJ2-7; TRBD1 is a possible D gene (5 bases). V was shortened by 3 bases and J by 0 bases, with 9 bases between the two germline ends. The CDR3 sequence is 14 residues long. Germline lookup yields CDR1 ENHRY and CDR2 SYGVKD. CDR3 DNA sequence: TGTGCCATCAGTGAAGGGGCAGTCTCCTACGAGCAGTACTTC. It is translated as CAISEGAVSYEQYF.

The chain links TRBV29-1 to TRBJ2-5; 8 bases align to TRBD1. The length of the CDR3 is 12 residues. The J segment lost 5 bases and the V segment lost 4 bases, leaving 3 bases of the junction unmatched. CDR1 is SQVTM, CDR2 ANQGSEA, per germline. CDR3 bases: TGCAGCGTTGGGACAGGGATGGAGACCCAGTACTTC. The encoded protein is CSVGTGMETQYF.

The chain carries TRBV24-1 and TRBJ2-7; 10 bases fit TRBD1. The CDR3 is 16 residues long. The V and J ends lost 9 bases and 4 bases, in that order; junction bases with no gene match: 14. Germline CDR1 is KGHDR and CDR2 is SFDVKD. The CDR3 here is CATPLSGTGVRYEQYF. CDR3 nucleotides: TGTGCCACCCCCCTCAGCGGGACAGGGGTTCGGTACGAGCAGTACTTC.

The chain combines TRBV6-4 with TRBJ1-5; 7 positions match TRBD1. The CDR3 totals 16 residues. Germline V CDR1 and CDR2: MRHNA, SNTAGT. J gave up 0 bases and V 3 bases, and 5 bases lay outside the gene matches. DNA of the CDR3: TGTGCCAGCAGTGAAAGGGACAGCCATAGCAATCAGCCCCAGCATTTT. This encodes CASSERDSHSNQPQHF.

The V gene is TRBV10-1, the J gene TRBJ2-7, with 7 bases lining up with TRBD1. The CDR3 is 13 residues long. V lost 5 bases and J lost 3; bases outside the gene matches: 4. Per the germline V gene, CDR1 is WNHNN and CDR2 is SYGVQD (reference sequence). Here the CDR3 reads CASSSSGGYEQYF. In DNA form, the CDR3 reads TGCGCCAGCAGTAGCTCAGGGGGCTACGAGCAGTACTTC.

This clone was recorded many times. The V and J genes are TRBV21-1 and TRBJ2-1; the table's D call of TRBD2 was not tested on the DNA. TRBV21-1 is noted as a pseudogene. The length of the CDR3 is 17 residues. DNA of the CDR3: TGTGCCAGCAGCAAAGGGCTAGCGGGGTGCTCCTACAATGAGCAGTTCTTC. This gives the protein CASSKGLAGCSYNEQFF.

V usage is TRBV10-3 and J usage is TRBJ2-7, with D unresolved. CDR1 is ENHRY, CDR2 SYGVKD, per germline. V lost 4 bases and J 5 bases, leaving 12 bases between the germline ends. The CDR3 is 13 amino acids. CDR3: CAISGGSRNEQYF. As DNA, the CDR3 is TGTGCCATCAGTGGTGGGTCTAGGAACGAGCAGTACTTC.

About this clone itself: One end of the junction fails to match germline, which may point to a read error. This sequence joins TRBV29-1 and TRBJ1-1; 8 bases agree with TRBD1. The CDR3 is 13 residues long. Per germline, CDR1 SQVTM and CDR2 ANQGSEA. Here the CDR3 DNA reads TGCAGCGCTGAAACAGGGGGAGATTTTGAAGCTTTCTTT. It is translated as CSAETGGDFEAFF.

The chain employs TRBV28 and TRBJ1-1; 9 bases are shared with TRBD1. Germline values: CDR1 MDHEN, CDR2 SYDVKM. V gave up 4 bases and J gave up 7 bases; unmatched junction bases: 4. The CDR3 sequence is 13 residues long. CDR3 loop: CASSSTGGREAFF. The DNA of the CDR3 is TGTGCCAGCAGTTCCACAGGGGGCCGTGAAGCTTTCTTT.